The 27 T cell receptor beta chains below come from one sample, sequenced in a study of PD-L1 blockade in urothelial cancer. Generated by immunoSEQ multiplex PCR, the TCRdb table keeps only in-frame clones and is missing some. The top ten hold approximately 3.8% of the sample, which has approximately 52,000 clones, about three quarters seen once. Time point in this sample: pretreatment peripheral blood. Sequencing used PBMCs, obtained around atezolizumab (anti-PD-L1) treatment. The receptors come from a man between 65 and 85 years old with urothelial cancer.

This chain joins TRBV28 and TRBJ1-1; 10 bases fit TRBD1. Unmatched junction bases numbered 10, after V lost 5 bases and J lost 4 bases. The CDR3 is made up of 16 amino acids. In germline, CDR1 is MDHEN, CDR2 SYDVKM. The CDR3 DNA reads TGTGCCAGCAGTCGCGCGACAGGGGGCTTGAGCACTGAAGCTTTCTTT. Its translation: CASSRATGGLSTEAFF. The full variable domain, in which reference TRBV28 and TRBJ1-1 provide the parts outside the CDR3, is DVKVTQSSRYLVKRTGEKVFLECVQDMDHENMFWYRQDPGLGLRLIYFSYDVKMKEKGDIPEGYSVSREKKERFSLILESASTNQTSMYLCASSRATGGLSTEAFFGQGTRLTVV.

The V gene is TRBV11-2, the J gene TRBJ1-1; tentative D call: TRBD1 (5 bases). Trimming left V 5 bases short and J 10 bases short, with 14 bases between. The CDR3 consists of 12 residues. CDR1 and CDR2 (germline): SGHAT, FQNNGV. CDR3 protein: CASSQAGGGAFF. DNA of the CDR3: TGTGCCAGCAGCCAAGCGGGGGGGGGAGCTTTCTTT.

This chain connects TRBV5-1 to TRBJ2-7; D gene ambiguous. The V end was cut by 0 bases, the J end by 2 bases, with 15 bases between. The CDR3 contains 16 residues. CDR1 and CDR2 from the germline V gene are SGHRS and YFSETQ. CDR3 bases: TGCGCCAGCAGCTTGGGGCTGTCCTCGATGACCTACGAGCAGTACTTC. Translated, it gives CASSLGLSSMTYEQYF. Full variable domain (rest looked up from reference TRBV5-1 and TRBJ2-7): KAGVTQTPRYLIKTRGQQVTLSCSPISGHRSVSWYQQTPGQGLQFLFEYFSETQRNKGNFPGRFSGRQFSNSRSEMNVSTLELGDSALYLCASSLGLSSMTYEQYFGPGTRLTVT.

V gene TRBV5-1 combines with J gene TRBJ2-5; 8 bases align to TRBD1. CDR3 size: 15 residues. The germline V gene encodes CDR1 SGHRS and CDR2 YFSETQ. The V gene end was trimmed by 1 base and the J gene end by 5 bases; junction bases not matched to a gene: 7. In nucleotides, the CDR3 is TGCGCCAGCAGCTTGCGTCAGGGGGCGAGGGAGACCCAGTACTTC. Its protein is CASSLRQGARETQYF. Full variable domain (outside the CDR3, taken from reference TRBV5-1 and TRBJ2-5): KAGVTQTPRYLIKTRGQQVTLSCSPISGHRSVSWYQQTPGQGLQFLFEYFSETQRNKGNFPGRFSGRQFSNSRSEMNVSTLELGDSALYLCASSLRQGARETQYFGPGTRLLVL.

This clone was seen a single time. The chain uses TRBV5-1 and TRBJ2-2, with 12 bases that match TRBD2. This CDR3 is 18 amino acids long. Losses at the gene ends were 3 bases for V and 1 base for J; bases not matched to a gene: 7. Germline CDR1 is SGHRS and CDR2 is YFSETQ. The DNA for the CDR3 is TGCGCCAGCAGCTATTCACCTAGCGGGAGGGGGAACACCGGGGAGCTGTTTTTT. This encodes CASSYSPSGRGNTGELFF.

The chain couples TRBV7-2 to TRBJ1-6; no clear D gene. The CDR3 sequence is 13 residues long. Germline V CDR1 and CDR2: SGHTA, FQGNSA. V dropped 3 bases and J dropped 10 bases, with 10 bases sitting between them. CDR3 in DNA: TGTGCCAGCAGCTTGGACTCGCGCTCACCCCTCCACTTT. As protein: CASSLDSRSPLHF.

This clone occurred a few times. This chain joins TRBV19 and TRBJ2-7, with 10 bases that match TRBD1. Germline V CDR1 and CDR2: LNHDA, SQIVND (reference sequence). The V gene end was trimmed by 3 bases and the J gene end by 2 bases; junction bases not matched to a gene: 4. The CDR3 sequence is 15 residues long. CDR3 nucleotides: TGTGCCAGTAGTATTCCGGGACAGGGGCCCTACGAGCAGTACTTC. This encodes CASSIPGQGPYEQYF.

The chain is built from TRBV7-9 and TRBJ2-5, with a possible D match to TRBD2 (6 bases). Trimming took 2 bases from V and 5 from J, leaving 12 bases between them. Germline CDR1 is SEHNR and CDR2 is FQNEAQ (reference sequence). The CDR3 sequence is 14 residues long. The CDR3: CASSLRGGGETQYF. Written as DNA, the CDR3 is TGTGCCAGCAGCTTAAGAGGCGGAGGGGAGACCCAGTACTTC. Full variable domain (outside the CDR3, taken from reference TRBV7-9 and TRBJ2-5): DTGVSQNPRHKITKRGQNVTFRCDPISEHNRLYWYRQTLGQGPEFLTYFQNEAQLEKSRLLSDRFSAERPKGSFSTLEIQRTEQGDSAMYLCASSLRGGGETQYFGPGTRLLVL.

The chain couples TRBV11-3 to TRBJ2-1, with a weak D call TRBD2 (5 bases). CDR1 and CDR2 from the germline V gene are SGHNT and YENEEA. V lost 0 bases, J lost 7 bases, and 16 bases lay in between. The CDR3 contains 16 residues. In nucleotides, the CDR3 is TGTGCCAGCAGCTTAGACCCCGGGGTAGCCTTAAATGAGCAGTTCTTC. It specifies CASSLDPGVALNEQFF.

The chain carries TRBV28 and TRBJ2-3, with D perhaps matching TRBD2 (6 bases). The germline V and J ends were trimmed by 2 bases and 4 bases, with 10 bases remaining between them. Germline V lookup: CDR1 MDHEN, CDR2 SYDVKM. The CDR3 runs 14 residues. The CDR3 spells CASSLGGSSDTQYF. In nucleotides, the CDR3 is TGTGCCAGCAGTTTAGGAGGGAGCTCAGATACGCAGTATTTT.

This clone has only one observation. The chain joins TRBV18 to TRBJ1-5; TRBD1 agrees at 7 bases. The germline gives CDR1 KGHSH, CDR2 LQKENI. This CDR3 region has 14 residues. V shed 5 bases and J 7 bases; nucleotides not matched to a gene: 8. CDR3: CASSMTGKRQPQHF. For the CDR3, the DNA is TGTGCCAGCTCAATGACAGGGAAGCGCCAGCCCCAGCATTTT.

This rearrangement joins TRBV7-3 to TRBJ2-6; D gene ambiguous. Germline V CDR1 and CDR2: SGHTA, FQGTGA. The CDR3 has 14 residues. Trimming shortened V by 5 bases and J by 2 bases, and 7 bases separated the two germline ends. CDR3 loop: CASSLSAGANVLTF. DNA for the CDR3: TGTGCCAGCAGCCTGAGTGCTGGGGCCAACGTCCTGACTTTC.

Only one count was recorded for this clone. The chain recombines TRBV7-3 with TRBJ2-2, with 14 bases matching TRBD2. V shed 5 bases, J shed 6 bases, and the junction held 5 bases outside the gene matches. This CDR3 has 16 amino acids. CDR1 SGHTA and CDR2 FQGTGA come from the germline V gene. The CDR3 loop is CASSPGLAGGPGELFF. In nucleotides, the CDR3 is TGTGCCAGCAGCCCCGGACTAGCGGGAGGTCCCGGGGAGCTGTTTTTT.

This chain uses TRBV6-1 with TRBJ1-4, with D perhaps TRBD1 (5 bases). The V end was cut by 4 bases, the J end by 8 bases, with 14 bases between. The CDR3 extends over 14 amino acids. Germline lookup yields CDR1 MNHNS and CDR2 SASEGT. Here the CDR3 reads CASSANRIGEKLFF. The CDR3 bases are TGTGCCAGCAGTGCAAACAGGATCGGGGAAAAACTGTTTTTT.

This clone was observed at least ten times. The rearrangement uses TRBV30 and TRBJ1-2, with TRBD1 matching 7 bases. CDR3 length equals 14 residues. The germline gives CDR1 GTSNPN, CDR2 SVGIG (reference sequence). Trimming removed 3 bases from V and 1 base from J; junction bases left unmatched: 5. CDR3 in amino acids: CAWSGDSLNYGYTF. The CDR3 coding sequence is TGTGCCTGGAGCGGGGACAGCCTTAACTATGGCTACACCTTC.

The J gene is TRBJ2-1, the V gene TRBV10-3; TRBD1 matches at 7 bases. Germline loops: CDR1 ENHRY, CDR2 SYGVKD. The V segment lost 6 bases and the J segment 4 bases; nucleotides outside the gene matches: 3. The CDR3 contains 13 residues. Written as DNA, the CDR3 is TGTGCCATCAGACAGGGGCCTTACAATGAGCAGTTCTTC. This gives the protein CAIRQGPYNEQFF.

This chain uses TRBV28 with TRBJ1-1; no clear D. Germline CDR1 is MDHEN and CDR2 is SYDVKM. CDR3 length: 14 amino acids. Trimming left V 0 bases short and J 1 base short, with 6 bases between. The CDR3, as DNA: TGTGCCAGCAGTTTATGGAACAGGAACACTGAAGCTTTCTTT. The encoded protein is CASSLWNRNTEAFF.

The V gene is TRBV7-9, the J gene TRBJ2-5, with 11 nucleotides matching TRBD1. Germline V gives CDR1 SEHNR, CDR2 FQNEAQ (reference sequence). This CDR3 is 15 amino acids long. The trim removed 5 bases at V and 5 bases at J, leaving 7 bases unmatched. The CDR3 is CASSPRTGGSETQYF. Here the CDR3 DNA reads TGTGCCAGCAGCCCGAGGACAGGGGGCTCGGAGACCCAGTACTTC.

The chain couples TRBV7-2 to TRBJ2-1, with D perhaps TRBD1 (5 bases). CDR3 size: 14 residues. Germline V gene data show CDR1 as SGHTA and CDR2 as FQGNSA. V lost 5 bases, J lost 3 bases, and 11 bases lay in between. CDR3 loop: CASSTPDSYNEQFF. The DNA of the CDR3 is TGTGCCAGCAGCACTCCAGACAGCTACAATGAGCAGTTCTTC.

This rearrangement joins TRBV4-3 to TRBJ1-2; maybe TRBD1 (6 bases). The CDR3 extends over 12 amino acids. Germline assignment: CDR1 LGHNA and CDR2 YSLEER. Trimming removed 1 base at V and 8 bases at J, with 8 bases between. For the CDR3, the DNA is TGCGCCAGCAGCCAAGCAGGACAGGGCTACACCTTC. Encoded protein: CASSQAGQGYTF.

This chain links TRBV5-1 with TRBJ2-3, with a possible D match to TRBD2 (5 bases). The V gene's germline CDR1 is SGHRS and CDR2 YFSETQ. Between the trimmed V and J ends, which lost 3 bases and 7 bases, there was a span of 15 bases. The CDR3 runs to 14 residues. CDR3 nucleotides: TGCGCCAGCAGCTCCGGAGGCGTGGGGAATACGCAGTATTTT. Translation gives CASSSGGVGNTQYF.

This chain joins TRBV6-1 and TRBJ1-1; no definite D call. Germline V gives CDR1 MNHNS, CDR2 SASEGT. The germline V and J ends were trimmed by 1 base and 1 base, with 10 bases remaining between them. The CDR3 sequence is 15 residues long. CDR3 DNA sequence: TGTGCCAGCAGTGAAGGCCTATATTCGAACACTGAAGCTTTCTTT. Protein sequence: CASSEGLYSNTEAFF.

The chain carries TRBV19 and TRBJ2-7; 11 bases map to TRBD1. Germline V gene sequence: CDR1 LNHDA, CDR2 SQIVND (reference sequence). This CDR3 comprises 17 residues. J gave up 4 bases and V 4 bases, and 12 bases lay outside the gene matches. CDR3 DNA: TGTGCCAGTAGTACAATACCCGGGACAGGGGGTCGGTACGAGCAGTACTTC. Translation: CASSTIPGTGGRYEQYF.

CDR3 coding DNA: TGTGCCAGCAGTTCTTACAGGGTGGACTATGGCTACACCTTC. The encoded protein is CASSSYRVDYGYTF. The V gene is TRBV27, the J gene TRBJ1-2, with D perhaps TRBD1 (6 bases). Germline CDR1 MNHEY, CDR2 SMNVEV (reference sequence). The V end was cut by 4 bases, the J end by 3 bases, with 12 bases between. The CDR3 loop spans 14 amino acids.

This clone turned up a few times. V and J are TRBV7-9 and TRBJ2-7, with D possibly being TRBD2 (6 bases). V lost 5 bases to trimming and J lost 5 bases, with 19 bases between them. CDR3 length equals 15 residues. Germline CDR1 SEHNR, CDR2 FQNEAQ (reference sequence). CDR3 region: CASSMTGDPANEQYF. Written as DNA, the CDR3 is TGTGCCAGCAGCATGACGGGGGACCCGGCGAACGAGCAGTACTTC.

V and J are TRBV9 and TRBJ2-7; no reliable D call. CDR3 size: 15 residues. The V and J ends lost 0 bases and 2 bases respectively, with 12 bases between them. Germline CDR1 reads SGDLS; CDR2 reads YYNGEE. CDR3 sequence reads: CASSVGSERTYEQYF. The CDR3 nucleotides read TGTGCCAGCAGCGTAGGGTCGGAGCGTACCTACGAGCAGTACTTC.

The chain recombines TRBV6-1 with TRBJ2-1; D might be TRBD1 (5 bases). Germline V gene lookup returns CDR1 MNHNS and CDR2 SASEGT. Trimming removed 6 bases from V and 2 bases from J, with 8 bases in between. The CDR3 consists of 13 residues. CDR3 amino acids: CASRRTTYNEQFF. In DNA, the CDR3 is TGTGCCAGCAGAAGGACAACCTACAATGAGCAGTTCTTC.